This TCR beta chain was recovered during a study of blood T cells in healthy people across ages. Broader study findings: Possibly confounding the expanded clonotype changes was the fact that donor CMV status was unknown.

The CDR3 extends over 17 amino acids. The ends were cut back, 0 bases at V and 0 bases at J, with 11 bases in the middle. A J-beta primer mix and a sample-barcoded 5' primer were used in a second PCR of about 7 to 12 cycles. TCRdb recomputed calls from the 5' RACE reads with MiXCR, one row per CDR3 protein. The repertoire holds approximately 1.5 million distinct CDR3 sequences, with roughly 43% as singletons. A note on this clonotype: Its antigen is currently unknown.

This chain joins TRBV12-3 or TRBV12-4 and TRBJ1-4; tentatively, D is TRBD1 (5 bases). Source material: blood. The clonotype was recovered from a young woman in good health. CDR3 bases: TGTGCCAGCAGTTTAGCGAAATTGGGGGCAACTAATGAAAAACTGTTTTTT. Its translation is CASSLAKLGATNEKLFF.